This T cell receptor (beta chain) was identified during a study of response to subunit inactivated influenza vaccine. V lost 1 base, J lost 5 bases, and 12 bases lay in between. The CDR3 length is 14 residues. In germline, CDR1 is SGHRS, CDR2 YFSETQ. MiXCR, applied by TCRdb to the RT-PCR reads, yields one record per CDR3 protein. This table has roughly 500,000 distinct CDR3 sequences, 16% appearing once. This TCR came from a man between 45 and 75 years old who received an inactivated influenza vaccine. This chain uses TRBV5-1 with TRBJ1-1, with a possible D match to TRBD1 (6 bases). The starting material was CD4+ T cells sorted from PBMCs, obtained about 23 months after vaccination. This chain's CDR3 is CASSLMGRGTEAFF. The CDR3 DNA is TGCGCCAGCAGCTTGATGGGGAGGGGGACTGAAGCTTTCTTT.